The present entry profiles one T cell receptor beta chain with its context. The target antigen is unknown. The record originates from a study of blood T cells in healthy people across ages. Study-level points and caveats: Long-lived donors carried more naive CD4+ cells and greater diversity than aged donors. In the absence of known donor CMV status, changes in expanded clonotypes were possibly confounded.

A second roughly 7 to 12 cycle PCR used barcoded and J-beta primers. TCRdb redid the calling of the 5' RACE reads with MiXCR, one entry per CDR3 protein. The sample records over 1,500,000 distinct CDR3 sequences, just under 50% being singletons. Isolation per sample recovered at least 7 million PBMCs. The CDR3 is 15 amino acids. Deletions cut 5 bases from V and 0 bases from J, with 11 bases between. Germline CDR1 reads SGHAT; CDR2 reads FQNNGV. This TCR was sampled from a woman aged 40 to 50 in good health. The sample comprised blood. This sequence joins TRBV11-2 and TRBJ2-1, with D uncertain. CDR3 DNA: TGTGCCAGCAGCGCCCTACCCAGCTCCTACAATGAGCAGTTCTTC. Translating gives CASSALPSSYNEQFF. Full variable domain (missing parts from reference TRBV11-2 and TRBJ2-1): EAGVAQSPRYKIIEKRQSVAFWCNPISGHATLYWYQQILGQGPKLLIQFQNNGVVDDSQLPKDRFSAERLKGVDSTLKIQPAKLEDSAVYLCASSALPSSYNEQFFGPGTRLTVL.